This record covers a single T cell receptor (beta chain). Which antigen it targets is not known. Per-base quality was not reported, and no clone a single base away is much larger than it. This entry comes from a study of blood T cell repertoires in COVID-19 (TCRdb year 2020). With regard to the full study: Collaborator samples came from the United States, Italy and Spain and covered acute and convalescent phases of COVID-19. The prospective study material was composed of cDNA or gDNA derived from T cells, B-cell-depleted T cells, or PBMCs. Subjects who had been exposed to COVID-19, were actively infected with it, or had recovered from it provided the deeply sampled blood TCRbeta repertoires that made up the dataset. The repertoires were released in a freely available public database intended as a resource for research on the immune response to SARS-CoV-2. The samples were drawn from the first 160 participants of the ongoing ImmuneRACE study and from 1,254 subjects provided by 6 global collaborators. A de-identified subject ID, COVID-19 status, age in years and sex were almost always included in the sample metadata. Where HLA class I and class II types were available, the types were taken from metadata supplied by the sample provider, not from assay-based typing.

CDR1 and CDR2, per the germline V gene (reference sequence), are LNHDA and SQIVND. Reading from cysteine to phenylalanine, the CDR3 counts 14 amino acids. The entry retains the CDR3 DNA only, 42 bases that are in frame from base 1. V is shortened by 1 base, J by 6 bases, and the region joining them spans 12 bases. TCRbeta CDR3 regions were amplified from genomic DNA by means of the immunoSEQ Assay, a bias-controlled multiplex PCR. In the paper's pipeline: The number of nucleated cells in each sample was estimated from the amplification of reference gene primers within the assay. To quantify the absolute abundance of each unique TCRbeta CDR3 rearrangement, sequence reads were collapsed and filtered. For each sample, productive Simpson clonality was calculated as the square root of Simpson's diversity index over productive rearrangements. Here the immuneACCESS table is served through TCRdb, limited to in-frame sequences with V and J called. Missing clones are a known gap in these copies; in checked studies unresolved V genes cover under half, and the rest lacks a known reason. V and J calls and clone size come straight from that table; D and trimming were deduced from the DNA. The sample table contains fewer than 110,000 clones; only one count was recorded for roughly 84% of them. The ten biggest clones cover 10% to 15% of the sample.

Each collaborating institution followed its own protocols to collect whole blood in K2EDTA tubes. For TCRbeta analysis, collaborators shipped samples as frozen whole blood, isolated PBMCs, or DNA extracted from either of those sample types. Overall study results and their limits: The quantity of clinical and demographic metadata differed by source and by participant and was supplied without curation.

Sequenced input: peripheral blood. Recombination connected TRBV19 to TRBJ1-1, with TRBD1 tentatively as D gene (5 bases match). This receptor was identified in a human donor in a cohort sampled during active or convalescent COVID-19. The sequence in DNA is TGTGCCAGTAGTATAGCTAGGGGTAGGGCTGAAGCTTTCTTT. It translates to CASSIARGRAEAFF. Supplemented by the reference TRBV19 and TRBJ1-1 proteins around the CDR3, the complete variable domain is DGGITQSPKYLFRKEGQNVTLSCEQNLNHDAMYWYRQDPGQGLRLIYYSQIVNDFQKGDIAEGYSVSREKKESFPLTVTSAQKNPTAFYLCASSIARGRAEAFFGQGTRLTVV.